This T cell receptor (beta chain) derives from a study of T-cell memory formation after mild COVID-19. General study results and limits: Pre-infection memory showed some responding clones, and this suggested that cross-reactive memory joined. Whereas later expanders leaned CD4+, clones contracting day 15 to 85 showed a balanced CD4/CD8 makeup.

Constant-segment primers served in 5'RACE that generated TCR alpha and TCR beta cDNA libraries bearing sample barcodes and UMIs. TCRdb redid the calling of the 5' RACE reads with MiXCR, one entry per CDR3 protein. The sample yields tens of thousands of distinct CDR3 sequences, about 14% seen once. This CDR3 is built from 12 residues. V was pared by 2 bases and J by 4 bases, with 3 bases between. Note on this clonotype: What it binds is unknown.

The sequencing sample was made of PBMCs or a T cell subset sorted from them (not recorded which). This chain links TRBV12-3 or TRBV12-4 with TRBJ2-1; D is unclear. This receptor was identified in a man younger than 30 who had mild COVID-19 (a few samples of this study predate the infection). Cell type and time point are not known. The CDR3 sequence is CASSLTYNEQFF. The CDR3 DNA follows: TGTGCCAGCAGTTTAACGTACAATGAGCAGTTCTTC.